The 5 T cell receptor beta chains listed next were all sequenced from one sample in a study of yellow fever vaccine responses in identical twins. One entry per CDR3 protein, called by TCRdb with MiXCR from the RT-PCR reads. The sample contains tens of thousands of distinct CDR3 sequences, roughly 73% of which appear only once. The sequencing used T cells from blood (PBMCs), unsorted or a sorted subset (not recorded which), collected before or after yellow fever vaccination (not recorded which). All receptors derive from a woman aged 18-29 years who received the yellow fever vaccine.

The genes are TRBV10-3 and TRBJ2-3; D ambiguous. Trimming took off 2 bases at V and 4 bases at J, with 13 bases between the two ends. The CDR3 extends over 15 amino acids. CDR1 and CDR2 from the germline V gene are ENHRY and SYGVKD. CDR3 sequence reads: CAISEGAPAADTQYF. The CDR3 region has the DNA TGTGCCATCAGTGAGGGTGCCCCGGCCGCAGATACGCAGTATTTT.

The V gene is TRBV2, the J gene TRBJ2-2; D may be TRBD2 (5 bases). Germline V lookup: CDR1 SNHLY, CDR2 FYNNEI. Trimming left V 7 bases short and J 6 bases short, with 6 bases between. This CDR3 spans 11 amino acids. In DNA, the CDR3 is TGTGCCAGCATGGAGGCCGGGGAGCTGTTTTTT. Translation: CASMEAGELFF.

The chain recombines TRBV11-3 with TRBJ2-7; D unclear. Germline CDR1 reads SGHNT; CDR2 reads YENEEA. The CDR3 is 12 residues long. Trimming cost V 4 bases and J 4 bases, with 8 bases left between them. CDR3 residues: CASSSLPYEQYV. The CDR3 DNA reads as TGTGCCAGCAGCTCCCTTCCTTACGAGCAGTACGTC.

The count of this clonotype is one. The chain uses TRBV12-5 and TRBJ2-5; 7 nucleotides align to TRBD1. CDR1 and CDR2 (germline): LGHNT, FRNRAP. The junction had 9 bases not matched to a gene; V was cut back by 6 bases and J by 5 bases. This CDR3 comprises 14 residues. In nucleotides, the CDR3 is TGTGCTAGTGGGGGTAGACAGGGACAGGAGACCCAGTACTTC. This sequence encodes CASGGRQGQETQYF. Variable domain in full (rest from reference TRBV12-5 and TRBJ2-5): DARVTQTPRHKVTEMGQEVTMRCQPILGHNTVFWYRQTMMQGLELLAYFRNRAPLDDSGMPKDRFSAEMPDATLATLKIQPSEPRDSAVYFCASGGRQGQETQYFGPGTRLLVL.

This clonotype showed up just a few times. The V call is TRBV2, the J call TRBJ1-2; 7 nucleotides match TRBD1. Looked up from germline, CDR1 is SNHLY and CDR2 is FYNNEI. With 2 bases clipped from V and 4 bases from J, the junction kept 7 bases outside the gene matches. The CDR3 spans 15 residues. CDR3 nucleotide sequence: TGTGCCAGCAGTGAAAGGCAGGGGGAGATCTATGGCTACACCTTC. Its translation is CASSERQGEIYGYTF. Supplemented by reference TRBV2 and TRBJ1-2, the full variable domain reads EPEVTQTPSHQVTQMGQEVILRCVPISNHLYFYWYRQILGQKVEFLVSFYNNEISEKSEIFDDQFSVERPDGSNFTLKIRSTKLEDSAMYFCASSERQGEIYGYTFGSGTRLTVV.